The present entry profiles one T cell receptor beta chain with its context. Its antigen is as yet unknown. Trimming stripped 8 bases from V and 2 bases from J, with 13 bases between. The germline CDR1 and CDR2 sequences are GTSNPN and SVGIG (reference sequence). The CDR3 totals 12 residues. TCRdb keeps only in-frame clones here, not all; method: immunoSEQ multiplex PCR. Of 300,000 to 350,000 clones in the sample, about nine tenths were seen once. The sample is drawn from a study of Ad26.COV2.S vaccination and SARS-CoV-2 variants. Overall study: This donor came from the COV1001 trial of Ad26.COV2.S. Ad26.COV2.S was injected intramuscularly once or twice, 56 days apart.

Points from the study as a whole: Spike-specific TCR breadth was greater after Ad26.COV2.S than placebo.

Treatment described: roughly 19 received Ad26.COV2.S at low or high dose, single or two shots; about five received placebo; per-sample allocation not given. It was on day 63 after the first vaccine or placebo injection that samples were taken. An Ad26 vector expressing Wuhan-strain SARS-CoV-2 spike constituted the vaccine. The sequencing here drew on peripheral blood, taken in a trial of Ad26.COV2.S vaccine versus placebo. V and J are TRBV30 and TRBJ2-7; weak D call: TRBD1 (6 bases). This sequence was found in a person between 18 and 60 years old who received the Ad26.COV2.S COVID-19 vaccine or a placebo. CDR3 sequence: CATHRDTYEQYF. The CDR3 coding sequence is TGTGCCACACACAGGGACACCTACGAGCAGTACTTC. The variable domain in full, completed from reference TRBV30 and TRBJ2-7, reads SQTIHQWPATLVQPVGSPLSLECTVEGTSNPNLYWYRQAAGRGLQLLFYSVGIGQISSEVPQNLSASRPQDRQFILSSKKLLLSDSGFYLCATHRDTYEQYFGPGTRLTVT.